A selection of T cell receptor beta chains follows, all from one sample in a study of cytomegalovirus exposure and HLA in healthy donors. Assay used: immunoSEQ multiplex PCR; TCRdb lists only in-frame clones, some missing. The table includes approximately 150,000 clones, around 60% detected once. The specimen sequenced was PBMCs. These receptors originate from a woman aged 60-75 years in good health and CMV-seropositive. The CDR3 runs from the conserved cysteine through the conserved F or W. D genes are given only for firm matches. Size tells how often a clone was seen (once, few, many) or the class of an expanded clone, and some rows leave it out.

>TRBV28|-|-|TRBJ2-5
TGTGCCAGCAGTTGGACAGATGAGACCCAGTACTTC
CASSWTDETQYF
>TRBV5-1|-|TRBD2|TRBJ2-1
TGCGCCAGCAGCGGGACTAGTCCGCACAATGAGCAGTTCTTC
CASSGTSPHNEQFF
>TRBV9|few|TRBD1|TRBJ1-2
TGTGCCAGCAGCACCGGGACAGGGACGCGCTACACCTTC
CASSTGTGTRYTF
>TRBV7-9|-|TRBD2|TRBJ2-3
TGTGCCAGCAGCTCGAGCGGGGTGGGCACAGATACGCAGTATTTT
CASSSSGVGTDTQYF
>TRBV6-1|-|-|TRBJ2-3
TGTGCCAGCAGTGAAAGAACAGGGGGGGGAGATACGCAGTATTTT
CASSERTGGGDTQYF
>TRBV2|once|TRBD1|TRBJ2-7
TGTGCCAGCATGCAGACAGGGAGCTCCTACGAGCAGTACTTC
CASMQTGSSYEQYF
>TRBV28|-|-|TRBJ1-2
TGTGCCAGCAGCCTTCCGGGGATCTATGGCTACACCTTC
CASSLPGIYGYTF
>TRBV7-9|-|-|TRBJ2-1
TGTGCCAGCAGCTTCTGGACTACACGTCACAATGAGCAGTTCTTC
CASSFWTTRHNEQFF
>TRBV6-5|few|-|TRBJ2-7
TGTGCCAGCAGTTACTCGACAGGTACCTACGAGCAGTACTTC
CASSYSTGTYEQYF
>TRBV27|once|TRBD1|TRBJ1-1
TGTGCCAGCAGTTCCCGGGACAGGGACACTGAAGCTTTCTTT
CASSSRDRDTEAFF
>TRBV7-2|-|TRBD2|TRBJ2-2
TGTGCCAGCAGCGCCAGCGGGAGTGTCGGGGAGCTGTTTTTT
CASSASGSVGELFF
>TRBV6-4|large|TRBD2|TRBJ2-3
TGTGCCAGCAGTGTTTCCCCGGGAGGGAGCACAGATACGCAGTATTTT
CASSVSPGGSTDTQYF
>TRBV7-6|once|TRBD2|TRBJ2-7
TGTGCCAGCAGCGCCTCTAGCGGTCCATCCTACGAGCAGTACTTC
CASSASSGPSYEQYF
>TRBV5-8|-|TRBD2|TRBJ2-1
TGTGCCAGCAGCGTTCAGGGAGCGGGAAAGAACTACAATGAGCAGTTCTTC
CASSVQGAGKNYNEQFF
>TRBV27|-|TRBD1|TRBJ1-1
TGTGCCAGCAGTTTTGGAGACAGGGGCAGCACTGAAGCTTTCTTT
CASSFGDRGSTEAFF
>TRBV27|-|-|TRBJ1-2
TGTGCCAGCACCCATGGGGGGGCCAATGGCTACACCTTC
CASTHGGANGYTF
>TRBV6-4|-|TRBD2|TRBJ2-1
TGTGCCAGCAGTGACTCGGGGGGGTACAATGAGCAGTTCTTC
CASSDSGGYNEQFF
>TRBV4-3|few|-|TRBJ2-6
TGCGCCAGCAGCCAAACAGGGGGAGGGTCTGGGGCCAACGTCCTGACTTTC
CASSQTGGGSGANVLTF
>TRBV25-1|-|TRBD1|TRBJ1-2
TGTGCCAGCAGTGAATTCGACGGACAGGCGGCAGTATATGGCTACACCTTC
CASSEFDGQAAVYGYTF
>TRBV18|-|-|TRBJ2-3
TGTGCCAGCTCCCCCGGGATATCCACAGATACGCAGTATTTT
CASSPGISTDTQYF
>TRBV10-3|-|TRBD2|TRBJ2-3
TGTGCCATCAGTCAAGGACTAGCGGGAGGGCCGACCACAGATACGCAGTATTTT
CAISQGLAGGPTTDTQYF
>TRBV7-2|-|-|TRBJ2-2
TGTGCCAGCAGCTTAAGCATTAGCGGAAACACCGGGGAGCTGTTTTTT
CASSLSISGNTGELFF
>TRBV4-1|-|TRBD1|TRBJ1-5
TGCGCCAGCAGCCAAGACATAGATACAGGGGGTTATTATCAGCCCCAGCATTTT
CASSQDIDTGGYYQPQHF
>TRBV7-9|-|TRBD1|TRBJ1-1
TGTGCCAGCAGCTTAGGAGCAGGGGGGAACACTGAAGCTTTCTTT
CASSLGAGGNTEAFF
>TRBV5-6|few|-|TRBJ1-2
TGTGCCAGCAGCCAAGGGGCAGAATCCTTCTATGGCTACACCTTC
CASSQGAESFYGYTF
>TRBV5-8|-|TRBD1|TRBJ2-7
TGTGCCAGCAGCACCCGGACAGGGACCTACGAGCAGTACTTC
CASSTRTGTYEQYF
>TRBV6-1|few|-|TRBJ2-7
TGTGCCAGCACAACGGCAGGACAGACCTACGAGCAGTACTTC
CASTTAGQTYEQYF
>TRBV18|few|-|TRBJ2-3
TGTGCCAGCTCACCACGACAGGCAGACACCACAGATACGCAGTATTTT
CASSPRQADTTDTQYF
>TRBV4-1|-|-|TRBJ2-7
TGCGCCAGCAGCCAAGTCAGGGAAAGCTCCTACGAGCAGTACTTC
CASSQVRESSYEQYF
>TRBV6-1|few|-|TRBJ1-2
TGTGCCAGCAGTGAAGCGCCGGGGGACTATGGCTACACCTTC
CASSEAPGDYGYTF
>TRBV28|once|TRBD2|TRBJ2-3
TGTGCCAGCAGTTTAGTGACTAGCGGTCCCACAGATACGCAGTATTTT
CASSLVTSGPTDTQYF
>TRBV14|-|TRBD1|TRBJ1-5
TGTGCCAGCAGCCAACCGCCTCAGGGGCAGGGGGCAATTGCTCAGCCCCAGCATTTT
CASSQPPQGQGAIAQPQHF
>TRBV7-2|-|TRBD2|TRBJ2-4
TGTGCCAGCAGCGAAACTAGCGGGAGTGGTAAAAACATTCAGTACTTC
CASSETSGSGKNIQYF
>TRBV28|-|-|TRBJ1-5
TGTGCCAGCCGTAATGGAAAACAGGGTCGGTACGGTAGCAATCAGCCCCAGCATTTT
CASRNGKQGRYGSNQPQHF
>TRBV10-1|once|-|TRBJ1-6
TGCGCCAGCAGTGAGTCGAGAATTTGGAGCTCCTATAATTCACCCCTCCACTTT
CASSESRIWSSYNSPLHF
>TRBV5-8|-|-|TRBJ2-7
TGTGCCAGCAGCCTTGGCGGGACCTACGGGGGCTCCTACGAGCAGTACTTC
CASSLGGTYGGSYEQYF
>TRBV27|-|TRBD1|TRBJ1-1
TGTGCCAGCAGCACAGGGGTCGAAACTGAAGCTTTCTTT
CASSTGVETEAFF
>TRBV29-1|few|-|TRBJ1-5
TGCGGCGTTGTACAGGGCAATCAGCCCCAGCATTTT
CGVVQGNQPQHF
>TRBV5-1|-|TRBD1|TRBJ2-2
TGCGCCAGCAGCCCCCGACAGGGTAGCACCGGGGAGCTGTTTTTT
CASSPRQGSTGELFF
>TRBV4-1|-|-|TRBJ1-1
TGCGCCAGCAGCCAAGGACCGGGAGCCGAAGCTTTCTTT
CASSQGPGAEAFF
>TRBV7-2|-|-|TRBJ2-3
TGTGCCAGCAGCCCGCTTACTAGTTCAGATACGCAGTATTTT
CASSPLTSSDTQYF
>TRBV9|few|TRBD1|TRBJ1-5
TGTGCCAGCAGCGTGGACAGGGAATATCAGCCCCAGCATTTT
CASSVDREYQPQHF